The clone carrying this T cell receptor beta chain was seen a handful of times. How the authors handled the data: Researchers report that nucleated cell counts were estimated from reference gene primer amplification. The repertoire was sequenced with immunoSEQ multiplex PCR; TCRdb's copy has only in-frame clones and lacks some. V and J calls and clone size are as listed in that table; D and trimming were resolved from the DNA. Of approximately 170,000 clones in the sample, approximately 91% were seen once. Clinical histories supplied by participants themselves formed the basis of cohort assignment. This sample was included in a study of blood T cell repertoires in COVID-19. Germline CDR1 SGHRS, CDR2 YFSETQ. Between the trimmed V and J ends, which lost 1 base and 0 bases, there was a span of 5 bases. This CDR3 has 13 residues.

The gene calls are TRBV5-1 and TRBJ2-7; D remains ambiguous. This receptor was identified in a woman between 18 and 29 years old who had recovered from COVID-19. The sequenced sample consisted of PBMCs or T cells enriched from blood (not recorded which). As DNA, the CDR3 is TGCGCCAGCAGCTTGAGACACTCCTACGAGCAGTACTTC. Translated, it gives CASSLRHSYEQYF.